What follows are 30 T cell receptor beta chains derived from one specimen sequenced in a study of pediatric ulcerative colitis. Assay used: immunoSEQ multiplex PCR; TCRdb lists only in-frame clones, some missing. The data contain 60,000 to 75,000 clones, about 80% of them singletons. The sequenced sample consisted of blood. Receptor source: a boy between 5 and 17 years old with moderate ulcerative colitis.

The chain is built from TRBV29-1 and TRBJ1-2; D is possibly TRBD1 (6 bases). Germline values: CDR1 SQVTM, CDR2 ANQGSEA. The CDR3 loop spans 11 amino acids. DNA of the CDR3: TGCGGGGGGACACTGAACTATGGCTACACCTTC. It codes for CGGTLNYGYTF.

V gene TRBV7-9 combines with J gene TRBJ1-5; D possibly corresponds to TRBD1 (6 bases). Germline CDR1 SEHNR, CDR2 FQNEAQ (reference sequence). The CDR3 sequence is 14 residues long. V lost 1 base, J lost 9 bases, and 13 bases lay in between. The CDR3 here is CASSLEGGPWPQHF. Here the CDR3 DNA reads TGTGCCAGCAGCTTAGAGGGGGGACCATGGCCCCAGCATTTT.

The chain employs TRBV7-2 and TRBJ2-7; 8 bases are shared with TRBD2. The CDR3 totals 18 residues. The trim removed 5 bases at V and 2 bases at J, leaving 17 bases unmatched. Germline V gene data show CDR1 as SGHTA and CDR2 as FQGNSA. CDR3 sequence: CASSPQPAQTSAPYEQYF. CDR3 DNA sequence: TGTGCCAGCAGCCCCCAACCCGCCCAGACTAGCGCACCCTACGAGCAGTACTTC.

This clone was detected once. The chain has TRBV9 and TRBJ2-1, with no clear D. V dropped 0 bases and J dropped 1 base, with 14 bases sitting between them. The CDR3 is made up of 17 amino acids. Per the germline V gene, CDR1 is SGDLS and CDR2 is YYNGEE. CDR3 in DNA: TGTGCCAGCAGCGTAGTATCTGGAGCACATTCCTACAATGAGCAGTTCTTC. Amino acid sequence: CASSVVSGAHSYNEQFF. Supplemented by reference TRBV9 and TRBJ2-1, the full variable domain reads DSGVTQTPKHLITATGQRVTLRCSPRSGDLSVYWYQQSLDQGLQFLIQYYNGEERAKGNILERFSAQQFPDLHSELNLSSLELGDSALYFCASSVVSGAHSYNEQFFGPGTRLTVL.

The chain is built from TRBV7-3 and TRBJ2-3; 8 bases line up with TRBD1. The CDR3 length is 14 residues. Looked up from germline, CDR1 is SGHTA and CDR2 is FQGTGA. V lost 2 bases and J lost 6; bases outside the gene matches: 4. CDR3 region: CASSLSQGEDTQYF. CDR3 DNA: TGTGCCAGCAGCTTATCACAGGGGGAGGATACGCAGTATTTT.

The chain employs TRBV4-3 and TRBJ2-3; D unclear. The length of the CDR3 is 16 residues. CDR1 is LGHNA, CDR2 YSLEER, per germline. Deletions cut 0 bases from V and 0 bases from J, with 10 bases between. The CDR3 here is CASSQDRVVSTDTQYF. For the CDR3, the DNA is TGCGCCAGCAGCCAAGATCGTGTCGTTAGCACAGATACGCAGTATTTT.

The CDR3 DNA sequence: TGTGCCAGCAGCGCCACAGGGGGCACTGAAGCTTTCTTT. It encodes CASSATGGTEAFF. The J gene is TRBJ1-1, the V gene TRBV9; 8 bases match TRBD1. CDR3 size: 13 residues. Germline CDR1 is SGDLS and CDR2 is YYNGEE. V shed 3 bases and J 4 bases; nucleotides not matched to a gene: 2. Based on the CDR3 plus reference TRBV9 and TRBJ1-1, the full variable domain is DSGVTQTPKHLITATGQRVTLRCSPRSGDLSVYWYQQSLDQGLQFLIQYYNGEERAKGNILERFSAQQFPDLHSELNLSSLELGDSALYFCASSATGGTEAFFGQGTRLTVV.

The rearrangement links TRBV7-8 to TRBJ2-2; 10 bases match TRBD2. CDR1 and CDR2 from the germline V gene are SGHVS and FQNEAQ. J lost 6 bases, V lost 1 base, and 2 bases had no gene match. There are 15 residues in the CDR3. CDR3 sequence reads: CASSLGLAGAGELFF. DNA of the CDR3: TGTGCCAGCAGCTTAGGTCTAGCGGGGGCCGGGGAGCTGTTTTTT.

This clone was picked up one time. J is TRBJ2-2 and V is TRBV29-1; 8 bases align to TRBD2. The CDR3 extends over 17 amino acids. V trimming: 4 bases; J trimming: 3 bases; junction bases outside the gene matches: 13. From germline, CDR1 is SQVTM and CDR2 ANQGSEA. Here the CDR3 reads CSVAGLAGKAYTGELFF. The CDR3 nucleotides read TGCAGCGTTGCAGGGTTAGCGGGGAAAGCGTACACCGGGGAGCTGTTTTTT.

The rearrangement uses TRBV30 and TRBJ2-7; 14 nucleotides line up with TRBD2. Germline CDR1 is GTSNPN and CDR2 is SVGIG (reference sequence). This CDR3 has 16 residues. The junction had 8 bases not matched to a gene; V was cut back by 2 bases and J by 5 bases. The CDR3 bases are TGTGCCTGGAGTCGCGGGACTAGCGGGAGATACCACGAGCAGTACTTC. Translation: CAWSRGTSGRYHEQYF.

The chain employs TRBV7-9 and TRBJ2-7; possible D gene TRBD2, 7 bases. Germline V CDR1 and CDR2: SEHNR, FQNEAQ (reference sequence). V was trimmed by 1 base and J by 1 base, leaving 17 bases between them. This CDR3 has 17 amino acids. The CDR3 nucleotides are TGTGCCAGCAGCTTAGTCGGCCACAGGGAGGGGTCCTACGAGCAGTACTTC. This translates into CASSLVGHREGSYEQYF.

J is TRBJ2-1 and V is TRBV29-1; D might be TRBD2 (5 bases). This CDR3 has 18 residues. V was shortened by 5 bases and J by 0 bases, with 23 bases between the two germline ends. Germline V lookup: CDR1 SQVTM, CDR2 ANQGSEA. The CDR3 reads CSVPFLGPGKSSYNEQFF. CDR3 coding DNA: TGCAGCGTTCCATTCCTAGGTCCGGGGAAGAGCTCCTACAATGAGCAGTTCTTC.

The gene calls are TRBV19 and TRBJ2-6; TRBD1 matches at 9 bases. Germline trimming cut 5 bases from V and 2 bases from J; bases unmatched to any gene: 7. CDR1 is LNHDA, CDR2 SQIVND, per germline (reference sequence). The CDR3 consists of 17 residues. CDR3: CASSSGQGGTGANVLTF. CDR3 coding DNA: TGTGCCAGTAGTTCGGGACAGGGAGGGACTGGGGCCAACGTCCTGACTTTC.

The gene calls are TRBV27 and TRBJ1-2; D might be TRBD1 (6 bases). This CDR3 is 14 amino acids long. CDR1 and CDR2 (germline): MNHEY, SMNVEV (reference sequence). The germline V and J ends were trimmed by 1 base and 10 bases, with 16 bases remaining between them. CDR3: CASSLLGASVTYTF. The CDR3 bases are TGTGCCAGCAGTTTATTGGGGGCCTCCGTAACCTACACCTTC.

The chain links TRBV9 to TRBJ2-1; TRBD1 might be the D (5 bases). Per germline, CDR1 SGDLS and CDR2 YYNGEE. With 0 bases removed from V and 8 bases from J, the gap between germline ends came to 9 bases. The CDR3 extends over 13 amino acids. The CDR3 nucleotides read TGTGCCAGCAGCGTAGAAGGGGTGGATGAGCAGTTCTTC. Encoded protein: CASSVEGVDEQFF.

In this sample, this clone turned up a few times. This chain uses TRBV19 with TRBJ1-3; D may be TRBD1 (5 bases). Germline CDR1 LNHDA, CDR2 SQIVND (reference sequence). The CDR3 consists of 14 residues. V dropped 7 bases and J dropped 2 bases, with 12 bases sitting between them. CDR3 bases: TGTGCCAGTATTCCTTACAGGACTGGAAACACCATATATTTT. Protein product: CASIPYRTGNTIYF. Filled out from reference TRBV19 and TRBJ1-3, the complete variable domain reads DGGITQSPKYLFRKEGQNVTLSCEQNLNHDAMYWYRQDPGQGLRLIYYSQIVNDFQKGDIAEGYSVSREKKESFPLTVTSAQKNPTAFYLCASIPYRTGNTIYFGEGSWLTVV.

The chain couples TRBV10-3 to TRBJ1-5, with D unclear. Trimming stripped 2 bases from V and 4 bases from J, with 9 bases between. CDR1 and CDR2 from the germline V gene are ENHRY and SYGVKD. The CDR3 runs to 14 residues. CDR3 coding DNA: TGTGCCATCAGTGAGGGTGAGCAGAATCAGCCCCAGCATTTT. This gives the protein CAISEGEQNQPQHF.

This rearrangement joins TRBV18 to TRBJ2-7; TRBD2 matches at 10 bases. Germline lookup yields CDR1 KGHSH and CDR2 LQKENI. There are 15 residues in the CDR3. After removal of 6 bases from V and 4 bases from J, the junction contained 9 bases not matched to a gene. The CDR3 DNA sequence: TGTGCCAGCTCGCAGGGGGCTAGCGGGGGATACGAGCAGTACTTC. It encodes CASSQGASGGYEQYF.

The chain is built from TRBV10-2 and TRBJ1-6; D might be TRBD1 (5 bases). CDR3 size: 15 residues. V gave up 7 bases and J gave up 4 bases, with 14 bases separating them. The V gene's germline CDR1 is WSHSY and CDR2 SAAADI. The CDR3: CASTRGDPYNSPLHF. CDR3 DNA sequence: TGCGCCAGCACAAGGGGTGATCCTTATAATTCACCCCTCCACTTT.

This clone was counted once. Relative to the germline gene, one junction end is altered; a read error may explain this. V is TRBV15 and J is TRBJ2-3, with D perhaps matching TRBD1 (6 bases). In germline, CDR1 is LNHNV, CDR2 YYDKDF (reference sequence). The CDR3 extends over 15 amino acids. The CDR3 loop is CATSSVGTSKDTQYF. In DNA form, the CDR3 reads TGTGCCACCAGCAGCGTCGGGACAAGCAAAGATACGCAGTATTTT.

The V call is TRBV5-4, the J call TRBJ2-7; no clear D gene. Germline loops: CDR1 SGHNT, CDR2 YYREEE (reference sequence). The CDR3 has 13 amino acids. V was pared by 6 bases and J by 6 bases, with 16 bases between. The CDR3 nucleotides are TGTGCCAGCACCACGGCCCTGGCCCCCGAGCAGTACTTC. It is translated as CASTTALAPEQYF.

CDR3 nucleotides: TGTGCCACGGTTGGGCGAAGCTCCTACAATGAGCAGTTCTTC. The encoded protein is CATVGRSSYNEQFF. The chain joins TRBV10-3 to TRBJ2-1; no clear D. CDR3 length: 14 residues. Germline assignment: CDR1 ENHRY and CDR2 SYGVKD. Trimming shortened V by 10 bases and J by 0 bases, and 13 bases separated the two germline ends.

The J gene is TRBJ1-1, the V gene TRBV9; the match to TRBD1 covers 9 bases. Germline V lookup: CDR1 SGDLS, CDR2 YYNGEE. This CDR3 region has 16 residues. The trim removed 3 bases at V and 4 bases at J, leaving 10 bases unmatched. The CDR3: CASSAATGGSFTEAFF. Written as DNA, the CDR3 is TGTGCCAGCAGCGCAGCCACAGGGGGCTCTTTCACTGAAGCTTTCTTT.

V gene TRBV7-9 combines with J gene TRBJ1-2; the D is unclear. Trimming took off 5 bases at V and 3 bases at J, with 4 bases between the two ends. CDR3 length equals 11 residues. The V gene's germline CDR1 is SEHNR and CDR2 FQNEAQ (reference sequence). The CDR3 DNA sequence: TGTGCCAGCAGCCCAGACTATGGCTACACCTTC. Translation: CASSPDYGYTF.

This rearrangement joins TRBV27 to TRBJ2-7; D ambiguous. V was pared by 10 bases and J by 4 bases, with 14 bases between. Germline V CDR1 and CDR2: MNHEY, SMNVEV (reference sequence). CDR3 length: 12 residues. CDR3 nucleotides: TGTGCCACTCGTGGCAGGAGATACGAGCAGTACTTC. Its translation: CATRGRRYEQYF.

The chain is built from TRBV5-6 and TRBJ2-3; 8 bases fit TRBD2. With V trimmed by 4 bases and J by 2 bases, 6 bases remained unmatched. CDR1 and CDR2 from the germline V gene are SGHDT and YYEEEE. This CDR3 comprises 15 residues. CDR3 region: CASSTGLGDTDTQYF. The CDR3 nucleotides read TGTGCCAGCAGCACGGGACTAGGGGACACAGATACGCAGTATTTT.

The V gene is TRBV6-1, the J gene TRBJ1-5; D is uncertain. Per germline, CDR1 MNHNS and CDR2 SASEGT. Trimming removed 1 base at V and 3 bases at J, with 13 bases between. This CDR3 has 16 residues. CDR3 DNA: TGTGCCAGCAGTGAAGTAGGCAGGCGGGTCAATCAGCCCCAGCATTTT. Translated: CASSEVGRRVNQPQHF.

This chain connects TRBV27 to TRBJ2-5; D possibly corresponds to TRBD1 (5 bases). Germline lookup yields CDR1 MNHEY and CDR2 SMNVEV (reference sequence). Trimming removed 7 bases from V and 2 bases from J, with 20 bases in between. The CDR3 spans 16 residues. Written as DNA, the CDR3 is TGTGCCAGCACCCCTCGTGTGGCAGGGAAGCAAGAGACCCAGTACTTC. Translating gives CASTPRVAGKQETQYF.

This clone was counted only a few times. This sequence joins TRBV7-2 and TRBJ2-5, with TRBD2 matching over 12 bases. J was trimmed by 7 bases and V by 1 base; bases with no gene match: 1. Germline V lookup: CDR1 SGHTA, CDR2 FQGNSA. The CDR3 is 14 residues long. This CDR3 reads CASSLELAGGTQYF. The CDR3 DNA reads TGTGCCAGCAGCTTAGAACTAGCGGGAGGGACCCAGTACTTC.

This clone was detected once. The chain links TRBV9 to TRBJ1-2; D remains unclear. The CDR3 contains 13 residues. The germline V gene has CDR1 SGDLS and CDR2 YYNGEE. V gave up 0 bases and J gave up 8 bases, with 11 bases separating them. The CDR3 reads CASSVEPARGYTF. The CDR3 nucleotides read TGTGCCAGCAGCGTAGAACCGGCGAGAGGCTACACCTTC.